The 8 T cell receptor beta chains reported below all come from one sample, sequenced in a study of a mutant IDH1 vaccine in newly diagnosed glioma. These receptors' antigens are unknown. The time point is: week 5, during vaccination. In every dose of vaccine, 300 ug of mutant IDH1 20-mer peptide was given alongside topical imiquimod. Some clones are missing from TCRdb's copy, which holds only in-frame ones; the method was immunoSEQ multiplex PCR. The data show some 48,000 clones, approximately 78% seen once. The sequences come from PBMCs, collected from a glioma patient whose treatment included an IDH1 peptide vaccine. The source is a woman aged 40 to 55 with glioma.

This clone is termed medium-sized. The rearrangement links TRBV2 to TRBJ1-1; D remains ambiguous. The CDR3 is 15 residues long. Germline CDR1 is SNHLY and CDR2 is FYNNEI. Between the trimmed V and J ends, which lost 0 bases and 0 bases, there was a span of 8 bases. The CDR3 is CASSEARPMNTEAFF. In nucleotides, the CDR3 is TGTGCCAGCAGTGAAGCTAGGCCCATGAACACTGAAGCTTTCTTT.

The chain has TRBV5-6 and TRBJ2-5; 7 bases are a match to TRBD1. The V and J ends lost 4 bases and 5 bases, in that order; junction bases with no gene match: 11. CDR3 length equals 15 residues. Germline values: CDR1 SGHDT, CDR2 YYEEEE. CDR3 amino acids: CASSRRTGLSETQYF. The CDR3 bases are TGTGCCAGCAGCCGTCGGACAGGACTCTCCGAGACCCAGTACTTC.

Here the CDR3 reads CASSKKGELTEAFF. The CDR3 DNA is TGTGCCAGCAGCAAAAAGGGGGAACTGACTGAAGCTTTCTTT. The chain joins TRBV7-9 to TRBJ1-1; possibly TRBD1 for D (6 bases). Germline V lookup: CDR1 SEHNR, CDR2 FQNEAQ (reference sequence). This CDR3 comprises 14 residues. Trimming cost V 5 bases and J 5 bases, with 15 bases left between them.

The V gene is TRBV20-1, the J gene TRBJ2-1; D not certain. CDR3 size: 11 residues. Germline CDR1 and CDR2: DFQATT and SNEGSKA (reference sequence). With 0 bases removed from V and 6 bases from J, the gap between germline ends came to 3 bases. The CDR3 DNA reads as TGCAGTGCTAGAGATCTCAATGAGCAGTTCTTC. Amino acid sequence: CSARDLNEQFF.

Remarks on this clone: Other DNA variants within this sample encode the same CDR3. This chain links TRBV30 with TRBJ1-3; D gene unclear. Germline V lookup: CDR1 GTSNPN, CDR2 SVGIG (reference sequence). Deletions cut 0 bases from V and 4 bases from J, with 4 bases between. The CDR3 runs 12 residues. This CDR3 reads CAWSVGGNTIYF. In DNA, the CDR3 is TGTGCCTGGAGTGTGGGGGGAAACACCATATATTTT.

In DNA, the CDR3 is TGTGCCAGCAGCTTGGGACAGCTCAACTATGGCTACACCTTC. As protein: CASSLGQLNYGYTF. The chain recombines TRBV27 with TRBJ1-2; 7 bases map to TRBD1. The CDR3 has 14 amino acids. The germline gives CDR1 MNHEY, CDR2 SMNVEV (reference sequence). V shed 6 bases, J shed 2 bases, and the junction held 6 bases outside the gene matches.

The chain has TRBV15 and TRBJ1-1, with D perhaps TRBD1 (5 bases). V lost 5 bases and J 5 bases, leaving 18 bases between the germline ends. Germline lookup yields CDR1 LNHNV and CDR2 YYDKDF (reference sequence). The CDR3 totals 15 residues. The CDR3 sequence is CATSPSRGGGTEAFF. The CDR3 nucleotides are TGTGCCACCAGCCCCTCCCGTGGGGGGGGGACTGAAGCTTTCTTT.

The J gene is TRBJ2-1, the V gene TRBV9; TRBD2 agrees at 8 bases. CDR3 length: 19 residues. CDR1 and CDR2 from the germline V gene are SGDLS and YYNGEE. V gave up 0 bases and J gave up 2 bases; unmatched junction bases: 13. Here the CDR3 reads CASSVVAWSRGGPYNEQFF. The CDR3 DNA reads as TGTGCCAGCAGCGTAGTGGCTTGGTCTCGGGGGGGCCCCTACAATGAGCAGTTCTTC.